Following are 5 T cell receptor beta chains from one sample sequenced in a study of blood T cells in healthy people across ages. Then a second PCR, running roughly 7 to 11 cycles, was carried out with a sample-barcoded 5' primer and a J-beta primer mix. TCRdb redid the calling of the 5' RACE reads with MiXCR, one entry per CDR3 protein. The table shows 700,000 or so distinct CDR3 sequences, with around 41% occurring only once. Sequencing input: blood. Receptors were obtained from an older man in good health.

This clonotype was picked up a small number of times. The rearrangement joins TRBV4-2 to TRBJ2-1; 9 bases line up with TRBD2. J was trimmed by 2 bases and V by 0 bases; bases with no gene match: 8. This CDR3 has 18 residues. The germline V gene has CDR1 LGHNA and CDR2 YNFKEQ. CDR3 amino acids: CASSQDVLTSGTYNEQFF. In DNA form, the CDR3 reads TGTGCCAGCAGCCAAGACGTCCTGACTAGCGGTACCTACAATGAGCAGTTCTTC.

The J gene is TRBJ2-3, the V gene TRBV12-3 or TRBV12-4; 9 bases map to TRBD1. This CDR3 has 16 amino acids. Unmatched junction bases numbered 8, after V lost 4 bases and J lost 3 bases. CDR3 in amino acids: CASSSGTGFLTDTQYF. The CDR3 DNA reads as TGTGCCAGCAGTTCCGGGACAGGGTTTCTTACAGATACGCAGTATTTT.

The table lists this clonotype with a few counts. The V gene is TRBV7-9, the J gene TRBJ2-5, with D perhaps matching TRBD1 (6 bases). Deletions cut 5 bases from V and 1 base from J, with 14 bases between. In germline, CDR1 is SEHNR, CDR2 FQNEAQ (reference sequence). The CDR3 is 15 residues long. The CDR3 protein is CASSQYGQTQETQYF. In nucleotides, the CDR3 is TGTGCCAGCAGCCAATACGGACAGACCCAAGAGACCCAGTACTTC.

V and J are TRBV28 and TRBJ2-5; 10 bases agree with TRBD1. There are 15 residues in the CDR3. V trimming: 7 bases; J trimming: 1 base; junction bases outside the gene matches: 6. Germline assignment: CDR1 MDHEN and CDR2 SYDVKM. CDR3 loop: CASNPGTGVQETQYF. As DNA, the CDR3 is TGTGCCAGCAACCCAGGGACAGGGGTCCAAGAGACCCAGTACTTC.

The chain joins TRBV14 to TRBJ2-1; D call uncertain. V was shortened by 6 bases and J by 0 bases, with 21 bases between the two germline ends. The CDR3 loop spans 18 amino acids. Germline V gives CDR1 SGHDN, CDR2 FVKESK. Here the CDR3 reads CASSPNQGWASSYNEQFF. CDR3 in DNA: TGTGCCAGCAGTCCCAACCAAGGGTGGGCTTCCTCCTACAATGAGCAGTTCTTC.